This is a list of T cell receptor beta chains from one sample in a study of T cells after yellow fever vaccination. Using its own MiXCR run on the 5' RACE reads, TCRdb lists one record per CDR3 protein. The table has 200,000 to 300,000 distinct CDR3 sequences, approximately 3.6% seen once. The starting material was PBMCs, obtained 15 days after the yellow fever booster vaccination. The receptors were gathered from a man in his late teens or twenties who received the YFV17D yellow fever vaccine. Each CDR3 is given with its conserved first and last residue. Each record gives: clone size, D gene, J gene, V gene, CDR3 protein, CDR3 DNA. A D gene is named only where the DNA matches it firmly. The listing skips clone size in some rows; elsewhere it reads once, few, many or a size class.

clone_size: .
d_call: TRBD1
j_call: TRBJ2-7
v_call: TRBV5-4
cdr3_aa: CASSSGTGSSYEQYF
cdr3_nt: TGTGCCAGCAGCTCCGGGACAGGGAGCTCCTACGAGCAGTACTTC

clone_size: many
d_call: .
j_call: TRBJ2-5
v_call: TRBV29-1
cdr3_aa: CSSRTGGGQETQYF
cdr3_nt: TGCAGCTCCCGCACTGGAGGGGGACAAGAGACCCAGTACTTC

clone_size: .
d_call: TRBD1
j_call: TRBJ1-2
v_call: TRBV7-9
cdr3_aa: CASSLAGTGGNYGYTF
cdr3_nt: TGTGCCAGCAGCTTAGCCGGGACAGGGGGAAACTATGGCTACACCTTC

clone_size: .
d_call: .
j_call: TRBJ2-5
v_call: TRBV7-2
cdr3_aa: CASSRTDWPQETQYF
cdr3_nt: TGTGCCAGCAGCCGGACTGATTGGCCTCAAGAGACCCAGTACTTC

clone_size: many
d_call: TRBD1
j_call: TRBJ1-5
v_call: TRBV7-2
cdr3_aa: CASSSQGARSQPQHF
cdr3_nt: TGTGCCAGCAGCTCCCAGGGGGCGCGCAGTCAGCCCCAGCATTTT

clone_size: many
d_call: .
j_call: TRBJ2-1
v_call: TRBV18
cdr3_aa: CASSKTPGGNNEQFF
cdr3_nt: TGTGCCAGCTCAAAGACACCCGGCGGTAACAATGAGCAGTTCTTC

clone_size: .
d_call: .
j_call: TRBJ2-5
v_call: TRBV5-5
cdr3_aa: CASSLVPAQETQYF
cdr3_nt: TGTGCCAGCAGCTTGGTTCCAGCCCAAGAGACCCAGTACTTC

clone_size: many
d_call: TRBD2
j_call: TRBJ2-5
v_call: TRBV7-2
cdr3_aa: CASSFQRGDQETQYF
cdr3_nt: TGTGCCAGCAGCTTCCAGCGGGGGGACCAAGAGACCCAGTACTTC

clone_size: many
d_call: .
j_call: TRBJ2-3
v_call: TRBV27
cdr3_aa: CASSLWGPLTDTQYF
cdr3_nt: TGTGCCAGCAGTTTGTGGGGACCCCTCACAGATACGCAGTATTTT

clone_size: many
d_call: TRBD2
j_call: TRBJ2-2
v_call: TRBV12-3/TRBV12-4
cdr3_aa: CASNTLAGAVITGELFF
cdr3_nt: TGTGCCAGCAACACGCTAGCGGGGGCCGTGATCACCGGGGAGCTGTTTTTT

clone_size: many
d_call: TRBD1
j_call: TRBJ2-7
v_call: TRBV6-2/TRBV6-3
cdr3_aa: CASSYSRTGDSYEQYF
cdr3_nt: TGTGCCAGCAGTTACTCCCGGACAGGGGATTCCTACGAGCAGTACTTC

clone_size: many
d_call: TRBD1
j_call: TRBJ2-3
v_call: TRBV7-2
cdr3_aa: CASSFRGQGSTDTQYF
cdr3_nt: TGTGCCAGCAGCTTTCGAGGACAGGGGAGCACAGATACGCAGTATTTT

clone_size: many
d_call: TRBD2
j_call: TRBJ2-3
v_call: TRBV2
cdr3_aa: CASSETLTGLATDTQYF
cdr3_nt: TGTGCCAGCAGTGAGACCTTGACGGGACTAGCCACAGATACGCAGTATTTT

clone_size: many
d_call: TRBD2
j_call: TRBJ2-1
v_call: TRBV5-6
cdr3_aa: CASSLLTSGESNEQFF
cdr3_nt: TGTGCCAGCAGCCTCCTTACTAGCGGGGAGTCCAATGAGCAGTTCTTC